The rows below give T cell receptor beta chains drawn from one sample of a study of blood T cell repertoires in COVID-19. Repertoires were generated with immunoSEQ multiplex PCR, while TCRdb's copy carries only in-frame clones and drops some. Seen here are 90,000 to 110,000 clones, around 82% observed once, and the top ten hold 6.6%. Sequenced input: peripheral blood. The receptors here all came from a woman between 50 and 59 years old with acute or convalescent COVID-19. CDR3s include the opening cysteine and the closing phenylalanine or tryptophan. A D gene is named only where the DNA matches it firmly. The size entry is marked missing in some rows and otherwise reads once, few, many or a size class.

>NA|TRBV3-1/TRBV3-2|TRBJ1-1|once
TGTGCCAGCAGCTCTAGCGGTGAAGCTTTCTTT
CASSSSGEAFF
>TRBD1|TRBV5-1|TRBJ1-2|NA
TGCGCCAGCAGCTACGCCGGGACAGGGTCAAATGGCTACACCTTC
CASSYAGTGSNGYTF
>NA|TRBV6-5|TRBJ1-1|NA
TGTGCCAGCAGTTACTCGACAGAGAAAATGAACACTGAAGCTTTCTTT
CASSYSTEKMNTEAFF
>TRBD1|TRBV19|TRBJ1-1|few
TGTGCCAGTAGTTACAGGGGTCCGCGATTAGGCCTTGAAGCTTTCTTT
CASSYRGPRLGLEAFF
>NA|TRBV11-2|TRBJ1-1|NA
TGTGCCAGCAGGCCCAGGGGGAACACTGAAGCTTTCTTT
CASRPRGNTEAFF
>NA|TRBV7-9|TRBJ1-6|NA
TGTGCCAGCAGCTTGTCAGGGGCGGCTAATTCACCCCTCCACTTT
CASSLSGAANSPLHF
>NA|TRBV18|TRBJ2-7|few
TGTGCCAGCTCACCAGGAGGGTTACGTACCTACGAGCAGTACTTC
CASSPGGLRTYEQYF
>NA|TRBV5-1|TRBJ2-1|NA
TGCGCCAGCAGCTCCGACACCGGTTCCTACAATGAGCAGTTCTTC
CASSSDTGSYNEQFF
>NA|TRBV7-8|TRBJ2-7|few
TGTGCCAGCAGCTTAGCGCAGGGAACCTACGAGCAGTACTTC
CASSLAQGTYEQYF
>TRBD1|TRBV30|TRBJ1-4|once
TGTGCCTGGAGTGCTACGACAGGGTGGTACGAAAAACTGTTTTTT
CAWSATTGWYEKLFF
>TRBD2|TRBV18|TRBJ2-3|NA
TGTGCCAGCTCACAGCGGGGGCCTTCCACAGATACGCAGTATTTT
CASSQRGPSTDTQYF
>TRBD1|TRBV19|TRBJ1-4|NA
TGTGCCAGTTCCAGGGGGTTAAATGAAAAACTGTTTTTT
CASSRGLNEKLFF
>NA|TRBV14|TRBJ2-7|NA
TGTGCCAGCAGCCAAGATCACAGGAAGCGCAGGTACGAGCAGTACTTC
CASSQDHRKRRYEQYF
>TRBD1|TRBV10-3|TRBJ2-7|NA
TGTGCCATCACCCGGACAGGTAGTCGCGAGCAGTACTTC
CAITRTGSREQYF
>NA|TRBV18|TRBJ2-2|NA
TGTGCCAGCTCCCCTGCCGGGGAGCTGTTTTTT
CASSPAGELFF
>TRBD1|TRBV19|TRBJ1-1|NA
TGTGCCAGTAGTCCGCGCCCGGGGACAGGGGGCGACGAAGCTTTCTTT
CASSPRPGTGGDEAFF
>NA|TRBV18|TRBJ1-2|NA
TGTGCCAGCTCACCACAGGGACTGGGGGACGGCTACACCTTC
CASSPQGLGDGYTF
>NA|TRBV30|TRBJ1-2|NA
TGTGCCTGGTGGAAGCCCGGGACATCAAACTATGGCTACACCTTC
CAWWKPGTSNYGYTF
>TRBD1|TRBV30|TRBJ1-2|NA
TGTGCCTGGAGAGGGCTGGAATGGGGACAGCCTTATGGCTACACCTTC
CAWRGLEWGQPYGYTF
>TRBD2|TRBV7-2|TRBJ2-3|NA
TGTGCCAGCAGCTTAGGTAGCGGGGGGACAGATACGCAGTATTTT
CASSLGSGGTDTQYF
>NA|TRBV7-9|TRBJ2-7|NA
TGTGCCAGCAGCTCGCAGGGTGCGGGAGAGCAGTACTTC
CASSSQGAGEQYF
>NA|TRBV18|TRBJ1-1|few
TGTGCCAGCTCACCTCTACAGGGAGATTTCAACACTGAAGCTTTCTTT
CASSPLQGDFNTEAFF
>NA|TRBV27|TRBJ1-3|few
TGTGCCAGCAGTAATCCCCTTCAGGCTACCTCTGGAAACACCATATATTTT
CASSNPLQATSGNTIYF
>NA|TRBV9|TRBJ1-1|NA
TGTGCCAGCAGCGTAGTAGGCGACTTTAACACTGAAGCTTTCTTT
CASSVVGDFNTEAFF
>TRBD1|TRBV6-6|TRBJ2-1|NA
TGTGCCAGCCTAAGTACAGGGGGCTACAATGAGCAGTTCTTC
CASLSTGGYNEQFF
>TRBD1|TRBV7-2|TRBJ1-1|NA
TGTGCCAGCAGCCAATCACTAAACAGGGGAGAGGCTTTCTTT
CASSQSLNRGEAFF
>NA|TRBV28|TRBJ1-1|NA
TGTGCCAGCACCTATTACGGCGGGAGGAGGGACACTGAAGCTTTCTTT
CASTYYGGRRDTEAFF
>TRBD1|TRBV5-1|TRBJ2-3|NA
TGCGCCAGCAGCCTTGGTGGGGGACAGGGGGGAACAGATACGCAGTATTTT
CASSLGGGQGGTDTQYF
>TRBD1|TRBV4-1|TRBJ1-2|NA
TGCGCCAGCAGCCAAGATGGCGTTACCGGGACAGGGGGCACCTATGGCTACACCTTC
CASSQDGVTGTGGTYGYTF
>NA|TRBV11-2|TRBJ1-3|NA
TGTGCCAGCAGCTTAGATTATTCGGCGGCTCGCTCTGGAAACACCATATATTTT
CASSLDYSAARSGNTIYF
>NA|TRBV18|TRBJ1-1|NA
TGTGCCAGCTCACCACCGAACCAGATGCTTGAAGCTTTCTTT
CASSPPNQMLEAFF
>NA|TRBV27|TRBJ1-5|NA
TGTGCCAGCAGTGCCTCAGGGAGCAATCAGCCCCAGCATTTT
CASSASGSNQPQHF
>NA|TRBV28|TRBJ1-2|NA
TGTGCCAGCAGCCCCGGGACTCGAAACTATGGCTACACCTTC
CASSPGTRNYGYTF
>NA|TRBV4-1|TRBJ1-2|NA
TGCGCCAGCAGCCAAGATCTTAACAGGGCGAGCCCCTATGGCTACACCTTC
CASSQDLNRASPYGYTF
>TRBD1|TRBV7-9|TRBJ1-2|NA
TGTGCCAGCAGCTTAGGAGGGACAGGGGCGGGCTATGGCTACACCTTC
CASSLGGTGAGYGYTF
>TRBD1|TRBV4-1|TRBJ2-1|NA
TGCGCCAGCAGCCAAGAATCGGGGGGACAGGGGTGGAATGAGCAGTTCTTC
CASSQESGGQGWNEQFF
>NA|TRBV6-1|TRBJ1-2|once
TGTGCCAGCAGTGAATTGTCCCAGGGCGGCTACACCTTC
CASSELSQGGYTF
>NA|TRBV5-1|TRBJ1-1|NA
TGCGCCAGCAGCTTGGGATCAGTGAACACTGAAGCTTTCTTT
CASSLGSVNTEAFF
>NA|TRBV6-1|TRBJ1-1|NA
TGTGCCAGCAGTGAAGCGCAAGTAAAGGCAGGGAACACTGAAGCTTTCTTT
CASSEAQVKAGNTEAFF
>NA|TRBV6-5|TRBJ1-1|NA
TGTGCCAGCAGTTCCCCCCTGGGGGGATTCACTGAAGCTTTCTTT
CASSSPLGGFTEAFF
>NA|TRBV3-1/TRBV3-2|TRBJ1-6|NA
TGTGCCAGCAGCCAAGACCACGGGAATTCACCCCTCCACTTT
CASSQDHGNSPLHF
>TRBD1|TRBV18|TRBJ1-1|few
TGTGCCAGCTCAAACTTTGGACAGGGCCTCGCTGAAGCTTTCTTT
CASSNFGQGLAEAFF
>NA|TRBV7-7|TRBJ1-1|once
TGTGCTAGCAGCTTAGCGGAAGGGGCTGAAGCTTTCTTT
CASSLAEGAEAFF
>NA|TRBV9|TRBJ1-2|NA
TGTGCCAGCAGCGTAGCACCAACAGGGAGCTATGGCTACACCTTC
CASSVAPTGSYGYTF
>NA|TRBV19|TRBJ2-6|NA
TGTGCCATTTCAGCGGGTGCCAGCTCTGGGGCCAACGTCCTGACTTTC
CAISAGASSGANVLTF
>NA|TRBV24-1|TRBJ1-2|NA
TGTGCCACCAGTGATTTCTTCTATGGCTACACCTTC
CATSDFFYGYTF
>NA|TRBV9|TRBJ2-1|NA
TGTGCCATAGGACAGCCCTACAATGAGCAGTTCTTC
CAIGQPYNEQFF
>TRBD1|TRBV5-1|TRBJ1-1|NA
TGCGCCAGCAGCTTTCAGCCAGGGGGTTTGAACACTGAAGCTTTCTTT
CASSFQPGGLNTEAFF
>NA|TRBV10-1|TRBJ2-1|NA
TGCGCCAGCAGCCCTTCACGGTACAATGAGCAGTTCTTC
CASSPSRYNEQFF
>NA|TRBV9|TRBJ2-5|NA
TGTGCCAGCAGCGTAGCCCCCGCACGAGGGCGAGAGACCCAGTACTTC
CASSVAPARGRETQYF
>TRBD2|TRBV20-1|TRBJ2-7|NA
TGCAGTGCTAGTTGGGCGGGGGGGAATTACGAGCAGTACTTC
CSASWAGGNYEQYF
>NA|TRBV10-1|TRBJ1-5|NA
TGCGCCAGCAGGGAGACAAAGGAGCATCCGGGCAATCAGCCCCAGCATTTT
CASRETKEHPGNQPQHF
>TRBD1|TRBV2|TRBJ1-2|NA
TGTGCCAGCAGTGGGGACAGCGGAACCTATGGCTACACCTTC
CASSGDSGTYGYTF
>TRBD1|TRBV11-3|TRBJ2-7|NA
TGTGCCAGCAGTCCAGGGGGTTGGGAGACCTACGAGCAGTACTTC
CASSPGGWETYEQYF
>NA|TRBV9|TRBJ1-4|NA
TGTGCCAGCAGCGTAGGACAAGCTGCAACTAATGAAAAACTGTTTTTT
CASSVGQAATNEKLFF
>TRBD1|TRBV6-4|TRBJ1-2|few
TGTGCCAGCATCTTGAAGGACAGGGGGCCCTCTCCCGGCTACACCTTC
CASILKDRGPSPGYTF
>TRBD1|TRBV28|TRBJ1-4|NA
TGTGCCAGCGCAGAGAGGGGGCGAAGCGGGTCGGGTGAAAAACTGTTTTTT
CASAERGRSGSGEKLFF
>TRBD1|TRBV2|TRBJ2-1|NA
TGTGCCAGCAGTCCAGGGAAGGGGGCTTACAATGAGCAGTTCTTC
CASSPGKGAYNEQFF
>NA|TRBV6-5|TRBJ1-2|once
TGTGCCAGCAGCTCGCGGCGGGGGGACTATGGCTACACCTTC
CASSSRRGDYGYTF
>NA|TRBV28|TRBJ1-2|NA
TGTGCCAGCAGGGAGGGTGTGATGGGCTACACCTTC
CASREGVMGYTF